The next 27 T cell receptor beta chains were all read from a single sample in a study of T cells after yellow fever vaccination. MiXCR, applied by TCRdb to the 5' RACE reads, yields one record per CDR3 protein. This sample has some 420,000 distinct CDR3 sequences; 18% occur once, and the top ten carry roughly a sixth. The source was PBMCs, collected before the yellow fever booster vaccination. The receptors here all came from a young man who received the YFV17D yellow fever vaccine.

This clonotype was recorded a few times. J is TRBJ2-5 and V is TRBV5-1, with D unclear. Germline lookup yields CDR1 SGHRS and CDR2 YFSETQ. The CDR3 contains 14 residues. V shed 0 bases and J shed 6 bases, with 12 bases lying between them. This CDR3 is CASSLDPGEQTQYF. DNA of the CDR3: TGCGCCAGCAGCTTGGATCCTGGGGAACAGACCCAGTACTTC.

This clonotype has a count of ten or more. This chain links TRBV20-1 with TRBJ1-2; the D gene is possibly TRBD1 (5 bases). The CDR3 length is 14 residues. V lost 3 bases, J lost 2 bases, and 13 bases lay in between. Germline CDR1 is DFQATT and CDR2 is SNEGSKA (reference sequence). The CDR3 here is CSASRPGDNYGYTF. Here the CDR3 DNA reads TGCAGTGCTAGTCGTCCGGGGGACAACTATGGCTACACCTTC.

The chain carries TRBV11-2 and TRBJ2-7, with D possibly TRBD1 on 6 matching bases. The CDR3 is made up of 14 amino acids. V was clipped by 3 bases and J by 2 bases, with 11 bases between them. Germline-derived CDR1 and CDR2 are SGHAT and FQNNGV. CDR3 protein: CASSFGRGPYEQYF. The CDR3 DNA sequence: TGTGCCAGCAGCTTTGGCAGGGGTCCCTACGAGCAGTACTTC.

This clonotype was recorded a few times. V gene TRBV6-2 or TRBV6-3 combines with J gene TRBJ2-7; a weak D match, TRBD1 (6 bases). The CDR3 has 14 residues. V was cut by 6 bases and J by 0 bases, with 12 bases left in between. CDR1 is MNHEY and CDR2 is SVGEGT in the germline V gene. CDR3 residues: CASRYTGNSYEQYV. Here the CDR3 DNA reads TGTGCCAGCAGGTACACAGGGAACTCCTACGAGCAGTACGTC.

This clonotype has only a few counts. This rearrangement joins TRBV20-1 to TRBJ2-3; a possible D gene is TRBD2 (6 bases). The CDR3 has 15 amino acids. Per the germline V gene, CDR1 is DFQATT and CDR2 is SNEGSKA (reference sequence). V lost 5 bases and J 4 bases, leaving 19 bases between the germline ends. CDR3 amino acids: CSAFSRDWYADTQYF. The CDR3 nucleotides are TGCAGTGCTTTCTCCCGGGACTGGTACGCAGATACGCAGTATTTT.

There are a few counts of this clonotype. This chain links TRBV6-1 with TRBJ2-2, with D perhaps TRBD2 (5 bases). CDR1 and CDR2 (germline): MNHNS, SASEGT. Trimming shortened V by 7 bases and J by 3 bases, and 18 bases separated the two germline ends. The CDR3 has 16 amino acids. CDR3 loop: CASISGSPRYTGELFF. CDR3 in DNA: TGTGCCAGCATTTCGGGGTCTCCTAGGTACACCGGGGAGCTGTTTTTT.

Here the CDR3 reads CASHRPSSAEAFF. As DNA, the CDR3 is TGTGCCAGTCACAGACCGTCTTCGGCTGAAGCTTTCTTT. The V gene is TRBV6-5, the J gene TRBJ1-1, with no clear D. The ends were cut back, 9 bases at V and 6 bases at J, with 17 bases in the middle. CDR1 and CDR2 (germline): MNHEY, SVGAGI. The CDR3 extends over 13 amino acids.

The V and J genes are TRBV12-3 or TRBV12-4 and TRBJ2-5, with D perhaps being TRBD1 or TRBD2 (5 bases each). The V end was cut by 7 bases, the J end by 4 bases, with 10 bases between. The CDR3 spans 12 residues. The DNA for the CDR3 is TGTGCCAGCAAGTGGGGACGAGAGACCCAGTACTTC. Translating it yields CASKWGRETQYF.

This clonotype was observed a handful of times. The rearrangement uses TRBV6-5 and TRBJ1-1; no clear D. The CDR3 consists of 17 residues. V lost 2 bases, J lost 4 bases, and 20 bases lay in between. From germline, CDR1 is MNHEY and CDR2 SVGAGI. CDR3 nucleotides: TGTGCCAGCAGTTACGTGCGGACTCTCCAGTATGGCACTGAAGCTTTCTTT. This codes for CASSYVRTLQYGTEAFF.

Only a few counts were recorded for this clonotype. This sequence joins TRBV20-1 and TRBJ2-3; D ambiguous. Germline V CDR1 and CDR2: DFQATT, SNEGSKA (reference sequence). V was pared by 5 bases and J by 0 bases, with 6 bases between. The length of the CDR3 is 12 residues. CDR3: CSAPTSTDTQYF. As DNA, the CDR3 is TGCAGTGCTCCGACTAGCACAGATACGCAGTATTTT.

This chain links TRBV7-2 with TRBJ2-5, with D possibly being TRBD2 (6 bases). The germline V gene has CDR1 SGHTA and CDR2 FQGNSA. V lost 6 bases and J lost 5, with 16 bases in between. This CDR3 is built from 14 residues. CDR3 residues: CASSSHGGGETQYF. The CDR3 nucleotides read TGTGCCAGCAGTTCCCACGGTGGAGGGGAGACCCAGTACTTC.

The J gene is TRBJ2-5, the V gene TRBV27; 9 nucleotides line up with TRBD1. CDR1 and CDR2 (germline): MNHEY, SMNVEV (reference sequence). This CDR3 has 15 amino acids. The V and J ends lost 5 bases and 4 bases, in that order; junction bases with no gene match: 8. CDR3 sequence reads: CASSVGQGSGETQYF. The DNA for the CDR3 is TGTGCCAGCAGTGTCGGACAGGGGTCGGGAGAGACCCAGTACTTC.

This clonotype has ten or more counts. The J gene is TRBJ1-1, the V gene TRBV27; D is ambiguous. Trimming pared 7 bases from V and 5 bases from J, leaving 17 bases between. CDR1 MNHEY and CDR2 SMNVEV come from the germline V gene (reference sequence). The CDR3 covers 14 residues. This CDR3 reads CASNYLPRGTEAFF. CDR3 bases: TGTGCCAGCAACTATCTCCCCCGCGGAACTGAAGCTTTCTTT.

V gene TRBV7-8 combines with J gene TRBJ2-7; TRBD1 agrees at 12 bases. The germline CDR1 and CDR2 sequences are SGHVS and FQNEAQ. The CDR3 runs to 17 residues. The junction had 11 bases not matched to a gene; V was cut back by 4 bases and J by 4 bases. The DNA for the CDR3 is TGTGCCAGCAGCTCTCAGGCCGGGACAGGGGGCAGGTACGAGCAGTACGTC. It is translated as CASSSQAGTGGRYEQYV.

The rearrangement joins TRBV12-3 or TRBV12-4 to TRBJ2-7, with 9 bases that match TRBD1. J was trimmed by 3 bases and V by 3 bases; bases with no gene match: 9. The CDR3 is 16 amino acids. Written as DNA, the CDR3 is TGTGCCAGCAGTTTCCGGACAGGGGTTATGTTCTACGAGCAGTACTTC. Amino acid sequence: CASSFRTGVMFYEQYF.

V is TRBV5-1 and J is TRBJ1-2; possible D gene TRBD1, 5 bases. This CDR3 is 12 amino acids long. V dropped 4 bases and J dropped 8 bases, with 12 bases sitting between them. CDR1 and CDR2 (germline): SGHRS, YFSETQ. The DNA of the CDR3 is TGCGCCAGCAGCAGAGGACGGGGCGGCTACACCTTC. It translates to CASSRGRGGYTF. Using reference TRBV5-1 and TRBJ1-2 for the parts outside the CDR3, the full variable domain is KAGVTQTPRYLIKTRGQQVTLSCSPISGHRSVSWYQQTPGQGLQFLFEYFSETQRNKGNFPGRFSGRQFSNSRSEMNVSTLELGDSALYLCASSRGRGGYTFGSGTRLTVV.

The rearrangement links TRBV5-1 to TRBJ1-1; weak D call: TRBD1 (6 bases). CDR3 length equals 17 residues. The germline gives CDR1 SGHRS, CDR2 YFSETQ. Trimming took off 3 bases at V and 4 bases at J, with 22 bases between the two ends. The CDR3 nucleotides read TGCGCCAGCAGCTGGAACCTCCCGGGGGCGTTCGGCACTGAAGCTTTCTTT. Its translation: CASSWNLPGAFGTEAFF.

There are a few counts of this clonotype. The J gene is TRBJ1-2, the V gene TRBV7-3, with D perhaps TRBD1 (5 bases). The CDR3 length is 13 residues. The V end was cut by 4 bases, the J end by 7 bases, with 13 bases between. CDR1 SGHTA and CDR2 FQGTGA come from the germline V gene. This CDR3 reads CASSSRPGGGYTF. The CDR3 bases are TGTGCCAGCAGCTCAAGACCGGGGGGTGGCTACACCTTC.

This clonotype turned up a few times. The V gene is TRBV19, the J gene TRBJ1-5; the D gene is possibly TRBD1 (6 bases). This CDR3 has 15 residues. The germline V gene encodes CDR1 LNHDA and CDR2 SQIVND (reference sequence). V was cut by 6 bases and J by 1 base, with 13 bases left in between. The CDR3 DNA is TGTGCCAGTAGCTCGTGGGGGCCCAGCAATCAGCCCCAGCATTTT. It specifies CASSSWGPSNQPQHF.

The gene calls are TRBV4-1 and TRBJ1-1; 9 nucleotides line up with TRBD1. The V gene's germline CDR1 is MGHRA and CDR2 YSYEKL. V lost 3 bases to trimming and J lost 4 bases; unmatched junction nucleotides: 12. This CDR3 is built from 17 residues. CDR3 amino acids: CASSHPPGQGRRTEAFF. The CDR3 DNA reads TGCGCCAGCAGCCACCCCCCGGGACAGGGCCGCCGCACTGAAGCTTTCTTT.

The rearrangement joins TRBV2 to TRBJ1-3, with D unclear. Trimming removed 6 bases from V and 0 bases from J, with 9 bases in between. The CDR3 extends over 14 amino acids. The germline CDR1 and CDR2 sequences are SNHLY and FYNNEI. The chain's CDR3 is CASRVGSSGNTIYF. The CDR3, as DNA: TGTGCCAGCAGAGTAGGGTCCTCTGGAAACACCATATATTTT.

The CDR3 is CASSPPTSGGTDTQYF. The CDR3 DNA sequence: TGCGCCAGCAGCCCGCCGACTAGCGGCGGCACAGATACGCAGTATTTT. The chain employs TRBV5-1 and TRBJ2-3, with 9 bases identical to TRBD2. Germline CDR1 reads SGHRS; CDR2 reads YFSETQ. The CDR3 sequence is 16 residues long. J lost 1 base, V lost 4 bases, and 7 bases had no gene match.

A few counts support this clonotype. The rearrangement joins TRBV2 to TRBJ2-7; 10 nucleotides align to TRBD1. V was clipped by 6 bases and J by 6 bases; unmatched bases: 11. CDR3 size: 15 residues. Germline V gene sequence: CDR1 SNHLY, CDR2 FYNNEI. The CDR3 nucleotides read TGTGCCAGCAGCGGACAGGGGGGAACGGAATCCGAGCAGTACGTC. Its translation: CASSGQGGTESEQYV.

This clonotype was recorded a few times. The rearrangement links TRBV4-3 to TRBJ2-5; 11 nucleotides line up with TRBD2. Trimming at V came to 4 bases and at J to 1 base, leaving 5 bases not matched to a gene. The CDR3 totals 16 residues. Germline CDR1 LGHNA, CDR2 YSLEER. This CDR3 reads CASSRGGTSGQETQYF. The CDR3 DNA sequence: TGCGCCAGCAGCCGGGGTGGGACTAGCGGCCAAGAGACCCAGTACTTC.

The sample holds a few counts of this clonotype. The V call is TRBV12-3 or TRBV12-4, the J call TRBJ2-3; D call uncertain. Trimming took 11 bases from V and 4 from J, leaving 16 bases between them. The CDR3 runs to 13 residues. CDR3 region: CAGSNSYSDTQYF. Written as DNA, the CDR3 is TGTGCCGGATCAAATAGCTACTCAGATACGCAGTATTTT.

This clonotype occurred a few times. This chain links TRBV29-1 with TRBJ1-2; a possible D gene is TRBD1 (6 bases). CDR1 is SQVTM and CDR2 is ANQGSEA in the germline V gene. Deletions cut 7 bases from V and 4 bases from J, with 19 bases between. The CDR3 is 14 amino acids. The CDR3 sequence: CSARRGGRGYGYTF. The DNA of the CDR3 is TGCAGCGCCCGCCGCGGGGGGCGCGGCTATGGCTACACCTTC.

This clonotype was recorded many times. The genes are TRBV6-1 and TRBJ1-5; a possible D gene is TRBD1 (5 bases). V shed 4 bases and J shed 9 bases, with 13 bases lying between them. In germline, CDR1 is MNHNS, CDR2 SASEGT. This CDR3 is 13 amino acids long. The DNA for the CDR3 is TGTGCCAGCAGTGGGGGAGGGGTCTGGCCCCAGCATTTT. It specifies CASSGGGVWPQHF.